Below, 9 T cell receptor beta chains from the same sample are listed, as sequenced in a study of blood T cells in healthy people across ages. It was with a sample-barcoded 5' primer and a J-beta primer mix that a second PCR of roughly 7 to 12 cycles was run. TCRdb re-called the 5' RACE reads with MiXCR, one entry per CDR3 protein. The sample includes fewer than 1,000,000 distinct CDR3 sequences, around 45% of them seen just once. The sample consisted of blood. These receptors were taken from a man older than 75 in good health.

Only a few counts were recorded for this clonotype. The V and J genes are TRBV6-1 and TRBJ2-7; D not certain. The CDR3 sequence is 14 residues long. Germline V gives CDR1 MNHNS, CDR2 SASEGT. V was cut by 1 base and J by 2 bases, with 9 bases left in between. The CDR3 DNA reads as TGTGCCAGCAGTGAAGTACAGCCTACCTACGAGCAGTACTTC. Protein: CASSEVQPTYEQYF.

This chain connects TRBV10-3 to TRBJ2-7; 8 bases fit TRBD2. Germline-derived CDR1 and CDR2 are ENHRY and SYGVKD. The V gene end was trimmed by 2 bases and the J gene end by 3 bases; junction bases not matched to a gene: 3. There are 14 residues in the CDR3. CDR3 region: CAISEGTSNYEQYF. The CDR3 DNA reads TGTGCCATCAGTGAGGGGACTAGTAACTACGAGCAGTACTTC.

This clonotype was picked up a small number of times. V and J are TRBV15 and TRBJ2-3; 7 bases are shared with TRBD1. The CDR3 extends over 13 amino acids. The germline CDR1 and CDR2 sequences are LNHNV and YYDKDF (reference sequence). Unmatched junction bases numbered 2, after V lost 1 base and J lost 7 bases. The CDR3 DNA follows: TGTGCCACCAGCAGAGTCAGGGGGAATACGCAGTATTTT. Protein sequence: CATSRVRGNTQYF.

The V and J genes are TRBV28 and TRBJ2-3; possibly TRBD1 for D (6 bases). In germline, CDR1 is MDHEN, CDR2 SYDVKM. The V end was cut by 7 bases, the J end by 4 bases, with 18 bases between. CDR3 length: 15 amino acids. The chain's CDR3 is CASTQGGQGSDTQYF. CDR3 DNA sequence: TGTGCCAGCACCCAAGGGGGTCAAGGGTCAGATACGCAGTATTTT.

A few counts support this clonotype. This rearrangement joins TRBV28 to TRBJ2-4; D gene uncertain. This CDR3 is 15 amino acids long. V was clipped by 6 bases and J by 1 base, with 13 bases between them. Germline V gives CDR1 MDHEN, CDR2 SYDVKM. The CDR3 sequence: CASSGSVGAKNIQYF. The CDR3 bases are TGTGCCAGCAGCGGATCGGTGGGGGCCAAAAACATTCAGTACTTC.

This clonotype was seen a handful of times. The rearrangement links TRBV5-1 to TRBJ2-1, with 7 bases that match TRBD1. Germline CDR1 SGHRS, CDR2 YFSETQ. The CDR3 has 14 amino acids. V lost 2 bases and J lost 6; bases outside the gene matches: 5. CDR3 sequence reads: CASSLTGVLNEQFF. The CDR3 DNA reads as TGCGCCAGCAGCTTAACAGGGGTCCTCAATGAGCAGTTCTTC.

This clonotype was observed a few times. The chain combines TRBV7-9 with TRBJ2-5, with 11 bases that match TRBD1. The CDR3 has 15 residues. Germline CDR1 reads SEHNR; CDR2 reads FQNEAQ (reference sequence). J gave up 11 bases and V 5 bases, and 13 bases lay outside the gene matches. CDR3 sequence (DNA): TGTGCCAGCAGCGCACGGGACAGGGGGTCAGATGAGCAGTACTTC. This encodes CASSARDRGSDEQYF.

The chain is built from TRBV27 and TRBJ1-2; unclear D gene. The germline V gene encodes CDR1 MNHEY and CDR2 SMNVEV (reference sequence). V lost 6 bases and J 4 bases, leaving 15 bases between the germline ends. This CDR3 is built from 14 residues. The CDR3 DNA is TGTGCCAGCAGACAGACAAGCACGGGCTATGGCTACACCTTC. It specifies CASRQTSTGYGYTF.

The gene calls are TRBV10-3 and TRBJ2-5; no clear D gene. From germline, CDR1 is ENHRY and CDR2 SYGVKD. Trimming removed 8 bases at V and 11 bases at J, with 15 bases between. The CDR3 sequence is 11 residues long. The CDR3 is CAIEIGNGQYF. Written as DNA, the CDR3 is TGTGCCATCGAAATCGGCAACGGGCAGTACTTC.